This T cell receptor (beta chain) was documented in a study of blood T cell repertoires in COVID-19. The V gene's germline CDR1 is SGHDT and CDR2 YYEEEE. Deletions cut 6 bases from V and 4 bases from J, with 16 bases between. The CDR3 has 14 amino acids. Sequencing used immunoSEQ multiplex PCR; TCRdb keeps in-frame clones, though not all of them. The data contain 200,000 to 250,000 clones, about 82% of them seen just once; the ten biggest clones take up more than 9%. The gene calls are TRBV5-6 and TRBJ1-1, with unresolved D. The receptor comes from a woman of 80 years or more with acute or convalescent COVID-19. Sample: peripheral blood. DNA of the CDR3: TGTGCCAGCATCCTTGACATGTCGGCCACTGAAGCTTTCTTT. Amino acids: CASILDMSATEAFF.